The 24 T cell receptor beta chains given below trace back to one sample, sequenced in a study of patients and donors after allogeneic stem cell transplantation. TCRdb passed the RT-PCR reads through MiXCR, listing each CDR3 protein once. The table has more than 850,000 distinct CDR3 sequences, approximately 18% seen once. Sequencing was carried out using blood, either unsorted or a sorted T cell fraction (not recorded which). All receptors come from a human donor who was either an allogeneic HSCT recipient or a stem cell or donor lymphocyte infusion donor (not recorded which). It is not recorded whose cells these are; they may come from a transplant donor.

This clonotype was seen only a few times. The CDR3 region is CATSDLEAGELFF. CDR3 DNA sequence: TGTGCCACCAGTGATTTGGAGGCCGGGGAGCTGTTTTTT. The V and J genes are TRBV24-1 and TRBJ2-2; D uncertain. The germline CDR1 and CDR2 sequences are KGHDR and SFDVKD. V lost 0 bases and J 6 bases, leaving 4 bases between the germline ends. The CDR3 sequence is 13 residues long.

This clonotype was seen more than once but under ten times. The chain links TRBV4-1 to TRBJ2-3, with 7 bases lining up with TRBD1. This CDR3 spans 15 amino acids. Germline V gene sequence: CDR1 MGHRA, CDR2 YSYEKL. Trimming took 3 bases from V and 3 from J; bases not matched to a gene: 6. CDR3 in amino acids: CASSHPGQRTDTQYF. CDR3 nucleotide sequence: TGCGCCAGCAGCCATCCGGGACAGAGAACAGATACGCAGTATTTT.

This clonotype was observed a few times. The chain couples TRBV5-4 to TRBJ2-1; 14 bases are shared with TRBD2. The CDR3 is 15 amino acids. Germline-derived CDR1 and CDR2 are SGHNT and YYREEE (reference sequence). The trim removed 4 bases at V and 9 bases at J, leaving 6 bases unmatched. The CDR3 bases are TGTGCCAGCAGCCTGGGACTAGCGGGAGTCAGTGAGCAGTTCTTC. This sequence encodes CASSLGLAGVSEQFF.

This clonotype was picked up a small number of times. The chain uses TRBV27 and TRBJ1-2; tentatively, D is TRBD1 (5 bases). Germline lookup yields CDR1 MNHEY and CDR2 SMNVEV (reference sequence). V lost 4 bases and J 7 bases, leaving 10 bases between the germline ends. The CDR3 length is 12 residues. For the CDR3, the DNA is TGTGCCAGCAGTTCGGAAGGGGTTGGCTACACCTTC. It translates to CASSSEGVGYTF.

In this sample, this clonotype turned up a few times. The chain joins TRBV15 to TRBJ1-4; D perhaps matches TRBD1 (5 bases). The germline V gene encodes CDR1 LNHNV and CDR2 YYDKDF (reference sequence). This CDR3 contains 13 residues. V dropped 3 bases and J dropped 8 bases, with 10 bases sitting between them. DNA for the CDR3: TGTGCCACCAGCAGGGGGTCAGGGGAAAAACTGTTTTTT. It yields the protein CATSRGSGEKLFF.

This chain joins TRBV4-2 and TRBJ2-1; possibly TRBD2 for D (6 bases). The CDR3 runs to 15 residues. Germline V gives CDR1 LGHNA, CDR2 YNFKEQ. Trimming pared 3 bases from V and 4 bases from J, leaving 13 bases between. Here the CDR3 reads CASSQAGGEYNEQFF. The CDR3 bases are TGTGCCAGCAGCCAGGCTGGCGGGGAGTACAATGAGCAGTTCTTC.

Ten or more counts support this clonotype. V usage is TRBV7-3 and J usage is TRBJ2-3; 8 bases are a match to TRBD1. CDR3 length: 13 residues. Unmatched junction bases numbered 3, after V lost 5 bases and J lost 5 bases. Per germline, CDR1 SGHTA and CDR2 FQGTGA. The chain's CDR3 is CASSPQGGDTQYF. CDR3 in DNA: TGTGCCAGCAGCCCACAGGGGGGAGATACGCAGTATTTT.

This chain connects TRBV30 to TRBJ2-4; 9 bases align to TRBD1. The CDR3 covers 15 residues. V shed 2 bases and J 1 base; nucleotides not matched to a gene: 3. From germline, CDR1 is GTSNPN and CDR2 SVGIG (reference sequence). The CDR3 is CAWSTGQGAKNIQYF. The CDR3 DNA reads TGTGCCTGGAGTACCGGACAGGGGGCCAAAAACATTCAGTACTTC.

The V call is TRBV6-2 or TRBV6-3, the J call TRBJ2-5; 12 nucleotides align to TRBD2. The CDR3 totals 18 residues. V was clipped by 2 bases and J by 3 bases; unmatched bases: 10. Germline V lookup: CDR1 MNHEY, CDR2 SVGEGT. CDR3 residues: CASSYGLAGGQLKETQYF. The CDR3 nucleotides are TGTGCCAGCAGTTACGGGCTAGCGGGAGGGCAATTGAAAGAGACCCAGTACTTC.

The CDR3 loop is CASSLKGFPSYEQYF. The DNA of the CDR3 is TGTGCCAGCAGTTTAAAAGGGTTCCCCTCCTACGAGCAGTACTTC. J is TRBJ2-7 and V is TRBV27; D gene ambiguous. The CDR3 sequence is 15 residues long. Germline loops: CDR1 MNHEY, CDR2 SMNVEV (reference sequence). The V end was cut by 2 bases, the J end by 0 bases, with 11 bases between.

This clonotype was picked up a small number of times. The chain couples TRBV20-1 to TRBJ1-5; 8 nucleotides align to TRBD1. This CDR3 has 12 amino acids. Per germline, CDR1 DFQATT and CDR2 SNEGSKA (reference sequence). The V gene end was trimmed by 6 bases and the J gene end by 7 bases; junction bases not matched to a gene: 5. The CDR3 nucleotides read TGCAGTGCAAGGACAGGGAGCCAGCCCCAGCATTTT. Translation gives CSARTGSQPQHF.

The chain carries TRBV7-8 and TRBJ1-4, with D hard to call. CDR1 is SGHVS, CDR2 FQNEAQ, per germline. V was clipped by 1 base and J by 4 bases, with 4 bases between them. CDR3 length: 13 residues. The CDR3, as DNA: TGTGCCAGCAGCTTAGTCAGTAATGAAAAACTGTTTTTT. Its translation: CASSLVSNEKLFF.

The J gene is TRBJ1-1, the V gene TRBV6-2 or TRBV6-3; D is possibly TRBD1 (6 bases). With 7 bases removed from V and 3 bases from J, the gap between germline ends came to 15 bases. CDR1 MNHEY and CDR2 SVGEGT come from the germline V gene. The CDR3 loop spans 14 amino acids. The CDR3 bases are TGTGCCAGCACTGTAGACAGGAGACACACTGAAGCTTTCTTT. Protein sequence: CASTVDRRHTEAFF.

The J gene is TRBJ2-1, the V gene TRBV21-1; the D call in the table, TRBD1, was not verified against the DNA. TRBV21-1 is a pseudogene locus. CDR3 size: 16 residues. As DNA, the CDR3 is TGTGCCAGCAGCTTACCCCGGGACAGGGGGTACAATGAGCAGTTCTTC. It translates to CASSLPRDRGYNEQFF.

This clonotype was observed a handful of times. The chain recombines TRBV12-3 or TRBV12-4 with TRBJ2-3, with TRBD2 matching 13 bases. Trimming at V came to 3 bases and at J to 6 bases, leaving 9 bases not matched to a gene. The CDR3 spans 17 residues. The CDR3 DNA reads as TGTGCCAGCAGTTTTTCAGGACTAGCGGGAGTGTTTGATACGCAGTATTTT. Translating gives CASSFSGLAGVFDTQYF.

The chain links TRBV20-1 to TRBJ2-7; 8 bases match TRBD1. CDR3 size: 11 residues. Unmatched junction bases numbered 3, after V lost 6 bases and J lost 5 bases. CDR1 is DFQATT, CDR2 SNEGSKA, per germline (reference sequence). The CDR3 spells CSARTGNEQYF. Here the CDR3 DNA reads TGCAGTGCCAGGACAGGGAACGAGCAGTACTTC.

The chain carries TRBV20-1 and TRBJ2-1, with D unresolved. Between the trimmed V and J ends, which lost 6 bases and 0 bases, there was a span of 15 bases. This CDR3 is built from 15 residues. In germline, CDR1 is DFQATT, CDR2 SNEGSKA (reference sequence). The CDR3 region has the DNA TGCAGTGCCCCCCCAGCGAAGAGCTCCTACAATGAGCAGTTCTTC. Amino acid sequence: CSAPPAKSSYNEQFF.

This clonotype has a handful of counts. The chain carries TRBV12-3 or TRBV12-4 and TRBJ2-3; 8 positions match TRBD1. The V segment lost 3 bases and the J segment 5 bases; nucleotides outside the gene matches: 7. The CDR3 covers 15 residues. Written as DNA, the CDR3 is TGTGCCAGCAGTTTGCGGCAGGGGGCAAAAGATACGCAGTATTTT. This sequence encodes CASSLRQGAKDTQYF.

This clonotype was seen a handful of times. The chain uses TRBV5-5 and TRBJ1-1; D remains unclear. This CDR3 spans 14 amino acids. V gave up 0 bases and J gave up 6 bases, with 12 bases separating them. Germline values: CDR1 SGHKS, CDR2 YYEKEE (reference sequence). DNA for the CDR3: TGTGCCAGCAGCTTGGCGCTGGGGTTCTCTGAAGCTTTCTTT. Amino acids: CASSLALGFSEAFF.

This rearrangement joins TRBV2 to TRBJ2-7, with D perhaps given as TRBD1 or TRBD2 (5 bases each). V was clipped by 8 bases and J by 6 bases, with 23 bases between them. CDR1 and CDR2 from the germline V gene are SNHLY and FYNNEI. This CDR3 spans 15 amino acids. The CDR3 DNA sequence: TGTGCCAGCGGGACGAACGGCGGGTGGTCTGGCGAGCAGTACTTC. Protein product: CASGTNGGWSGEQYF.

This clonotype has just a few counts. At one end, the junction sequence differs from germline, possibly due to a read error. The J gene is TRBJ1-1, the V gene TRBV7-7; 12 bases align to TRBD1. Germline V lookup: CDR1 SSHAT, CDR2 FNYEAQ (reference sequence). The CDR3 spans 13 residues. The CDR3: CASSSGQGAIPFF. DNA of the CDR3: TGTGCTAGCAGCTCGGGACAGGGGGCTATTCCTTTCTTT.

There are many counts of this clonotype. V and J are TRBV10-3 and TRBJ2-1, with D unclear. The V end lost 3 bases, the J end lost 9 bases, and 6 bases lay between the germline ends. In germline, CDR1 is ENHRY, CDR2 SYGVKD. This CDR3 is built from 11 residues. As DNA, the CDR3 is TGTGCCATCAGTGAACGGAGTGAGCAGTTCTTC. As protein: CAISERSEQFF.

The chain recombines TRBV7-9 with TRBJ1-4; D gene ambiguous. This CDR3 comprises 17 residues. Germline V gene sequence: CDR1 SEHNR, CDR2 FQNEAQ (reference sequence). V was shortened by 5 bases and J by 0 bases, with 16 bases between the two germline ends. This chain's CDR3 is CASSHTKGGTTNEKLFF. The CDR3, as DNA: TGTGCCAGCAGCCACACCAAGGGTGGTACAACTAATGAAAAACTGTTTTTT.

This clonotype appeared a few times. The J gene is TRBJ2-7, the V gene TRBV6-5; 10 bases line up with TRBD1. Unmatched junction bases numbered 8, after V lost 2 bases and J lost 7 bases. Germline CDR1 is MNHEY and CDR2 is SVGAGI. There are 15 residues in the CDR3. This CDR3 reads CASSYRDRGVWEQYF. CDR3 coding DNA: TGTGCCAGCAGTTACCGGGACAGGGGCGTTTGGGAGCAGTACTTC.